The rows below give T cell receptor beta chains drawn from one sample of a study of cytomegalovirus exposure and HLA in healthy donors. The protocol was immunoSEQ multiplex PCR, while the TCRdb copy is restricted to in-frame clones and leaves out a portion. There are around 120,000 clones in the sample; more than 70% occur only once, and approximately 9.6% lies in the top ten. The specimen sequenced was PBMCs. These receptors were obtained from a woman aged 45-59 years in good health and CMV-seropositive. Both conserved end residues are part of each CDR3. D genes are given only for firm matches. Clone size, where shown, is once, few, many, or a class for clones that have expanded.

abundance: -; j_gene: TRBJ2-3; v_gene: TRBV29-1; d_gene: TRBD2; CDR3nt: TGCAGTTTGGTACGGGGGGCAGATACGCAGTATTTT; CDR3aa: CSLVRGADTQYF
abundance: -; j_gene: TRBJ2-7; v_gene: TRBV7-9; d_gene: -; CDR3nt: TGTGCCAGCAGCTTCGCCGACAGGTTCTCCTACGAGCAGTACTTC; CDR3aa: CASSFADRFSYEQYF
abundance: -; j_gene: TRBJ2-7; v_gene: TRBV27; d_gene: TRBD1; CDR3nt: TGTGCCAGCAGTTTACTGAGGGGACAGGGGGTCGAGCAGTACTTC; CDR3aa: CASSLLRGQGVEQYF
abundance: once; j_gene: TRBJ2-7; v_gene: TRBV6-6; d_gene: -; CDR3nt: TGTGCCAGCAGCCCTCAAGCCTACGAGCAGTACTTC; CDR3aa: CASSPQAYEQYF
abundance: -; j_gene: TRBJ2-5; v_gene: TRBV15; d_gene: -; CDR3nt: TGTGCCACCAGCAGAGTAGTGGAGACCCAGTACTTC; CDR3aa: CATSRVVETQYF
abundance: -; j_gene: TRBJ2-7; v_gene: TRBV7-9; d_gene: TRBD1; CDR3nt: TGTGCCAGCAGCTTAGAGGGGGCCGCCTACGAGCAGTACTTC; CDR3aa: CASSLEGAAYEQYF
abundance: -; j_gene: TRBJ1-3; v_gene: TRBV4-3; d_gene: -; CDR3nt: TGCGCCAGCAGCCCCCGACCCAGAGGGGGAAACACCATATATTTT; CDR3aa: CASSPRPRGGNTIYF
abundance: few; j_gene: TRBJ1-2; v_gene: TRBV7-2; d_gene: -; CDR3nt: TGTGCCTCCAAACCGGAGTTTTTAGGCGGAGGCTACACCTTC; CDR3aa: CASKPEFLGGGYTF
abundance: -; j_gene: TRBJ1-2; v_gene: TRBV7-6; d_gene: -; CDR3nt: TGTGCCAGCAGCTTCCCCGCGGGCAATGGCTACACCTTC; CDR3aa: CASSFPAGNGYTF
abundance: -; j_gene: TRBJ2-7; v_gene: TRBV14; d_gene: -; CDR3nt: TGTGCCAGCACCTCGACAGGCGAGAACTACGAGCAGTACTTC; CDR3aa: CASTSTGENYEQYF
abundance: -; j_gene: TRBJ2-1; v_gene: TRBV27; d_gene: TRBD2; CDR3nt: TGTGCCAGCAGTTTATTATTCGGGACTAGCGGGACTAATGAGCAGTTCTTC; CDR3aa: CASSLLFGTSGTNEQFF
abundance: -; j_gene: TRBJ1-2; v_gene: TRBV19; d_gene: -; CDR3nt: TGTGCCAGCCAAACCAGGGGCCAGATCTATGGCTACACCTTC; CDR3aa: CASQTRGQIYGYTF
abundance: -; j_gene: TRBJ1-5; v_gene: TRBV19; d_gene: -; CDR3nt: TGTGCCAGTAGTATTCAGGCAGGGGGCAATCAGCCCCAGCATTTT; CDR3aa: CASSIQAGGNQPQHF
abundance: -; j_gene: TRBJ1-5; v_gene: TRBV27; d_gene: -; CDR3nt: TGTGCCAGCAGTTTCTGGGGGGGCACTCAGCCCCAGCATTTT; CDR3aa: CASSFWGGTQPQHF
abundance: -; j_gene: TRBJ1-5; v_gene: TRBV19; d_gene: TRBD1; CDR3nt: TGTGCCAGTAGGCGTGGGACAGGAAAATGGCAGCCCCAGCATTTT; CDR3aa: CASRRGTGKWQPQHF
abundance: once; j_gene: TRBJ1-1; v_gene: TRBV30; d_gene: -; CDR3nt: TGTGCCTGGAGTGAGAGGACTGAAGCTTTCTTT; CDR3aa: CAWSERTEAFF
abundance: once; j_gene: TRBJ1-5; v_gene: TRBV6-6; d_gene: -; CDR3nt: TGTGCCAGCAGTCCCGCCGCGGGCCGGCCCCAGCATTTT; CDR3aa: CASSPAAGRPQHF
abundance: -; j_gene: TRBJ1-1; v_gene: TRBV29-1; d_gene: TRBD1; CDR3nt: TGCAGCGTCAGCAGGGGGCCCACTGAAGCTTTCTTT; CDR3aa: CSVSRGPTEAFF
abundance: -; j_gene: TRBJ2-3; v_gene: TRBV6-1; d_gene: TRBD2; CDR3nt: TGTGCCAGCAGTGCAGGCGGCGGGGGGGGAGCAGATACGCAGTATTTT; CDR3aa: CASSAGGGGGADTQYF
abundance: -; j_gene: TRBJ1-2; v_gene: TRBV5-1; d_gene: -; CDR3nt: TGCGCCAGCAGCTTGGGGACGGGAGGTGGCTACACCTTC; CDR3aa: CASSLGTGGGYTF
abundance: -; j_gene: TRBJ2-5; v_gene: TRBV9; d_gene: -; CDR3nt: TGTGCCAGCAGCGCCCAGGTGTACCAAGAGACCCAGTACTTC; CDR3aa: CASSAQVYQETQYF
abundance: -; j_gene: TRBJ2-1; v_gene: TRBV29-1; d_gene: TRBD2; CDR3nt: TGCAGCGTTGCGGGGAGCGGGGGAACCTACAATGAGCAGTTCTTC; CDR3aa: CSVAGSGGTYNEQFF
abundance: -; j_gene: TRBJ1-3; v_gene: TRBV6-5; d_gene: TRBD1; CDR3nt: TGTGCCAGCAGTTCCGGACAGGGGGCGAATGGAAACACCATATATTTT; CDR3aa: CASSSGQGANGNTIYF
abundance: -; j_gene: TRBJ1-6; v_gene: TRBV9; d_gene: TRBD1; CDR3nt: TGTGCCAGCAGCTCGACAGGGAGTGATTCACCCCTCCACTTT; CDR3aa: CASSSTGSDSPLHF
abundance: once; j_gene: TRBJ1-2; v_gene: TRBV5-1; d_gene: -; CDR3nt: TGCGCCAGCAGCTTGGGGGGGGACGGATCTTATGGCTACACCTTC; CDR3aa: CASSLGGDGSYGYTF
abundance: -; j_gene: TRBJ2-7; v_gene: TRBV19; d_gene: TRBD1; CDR3nt: TGTGCCAGTAGCGGACAGGGGCGGCAGTACTTC; CDR3aa: CASSGQGRQYF
abundance: -; j_gene: TRBJ1-6; v_gene: TRBV2; d_gene: -; CDR3nt: TGTGCCAGCACGGGATCTTCACCCCTCCACTTT; CDR3aa: CASTGSSPLHF
abundance: -; j_gene: TRBJ1-2; v_gene: TRBV6-4; d_gene: -; CDR3nt: TGTGCCAGCCGGCAAACCGACAGGTGGAATTATACTAACTATGGCTACACCTTC; CDR3aa: CASRQTDRWNYTNYGYTF
abundance: -; j_gene: TRBJ2-7; v_gene: TRBV5-1; d_gene: TRBD2; CDR3nt: TGCGCCAGCAGCTTGGGCGGGACTAACTTGGCCGAGCAGTACTTC; CDR3aa: CASSLGGTNLAEQYF
abundance: -; j_gene: TRBJ1-2; v_gene: TRBV6-5; d_gene: TRBD1; CDR3nt: TGTGCCAGCAGTTATGGAACAGGGGGCTCTAACTATGGCTACACCTTC; CDR3aa: CASSYGTGGSNYGYTF
abundance: -; j_gene: TRBJ2-7; v_gene: TRBV6-5; d_gene: -; CDR3nt: TGTGCCAGCAGTTTCCAGGGGCCCTACGAGCAGTACTTC; CDR3aa: CASSFQGPYEQYF
abundance: -; j_gene: TRBJ2-7; v_gene: TRBV29-1; d_gene: TRBD1; CDR3nt: TGCAGCGTTCTGACAGGGTCAACCTACGAGCAGTACTTC; CDR3aa: CSVLTGSTYEQYF
abundance: -; j_gene: TRBJ1-1; v_gene: TRBV2; d_gene: -; CDR3nt: TGTGCCAGCAGTGAAGGGGGAACAGGGACCCTCACTGAAGCTTTCTTT; CDR3aa: CASSEGGTGTLTEAFF
abundance: few; j_gene: TRBJ2-7; v_gene: TRBV11-2; d_gene: TRBD1; CDR3nt: TGTGCCAGCAGCCCGACAGGGTACGAGCAGTACTTC; CDR3aa: CASSPTGYEQYF
abundance: -; j_gene: TRBJ2-7; v_gene: TRBV29-1; d_gene: TRBD1; CDR3nt: TGCAGCGTGAAGACAGGGCCCTACGAGCAGCACTTC; CDR3aa: CSVKTGPYEQHF
abundance: -; j_gene: TRBJ2-3; v_gene: TRBV15; d_gene: TRBD1; CDR3nt: TGTGCCACCAGCAGTATACCCCCGGCAGGGGGCTTTACAGATACGCAGTATTTT; CDR3aa: CATSSIPPAGGFTDTQYF
abundance: -; j_gene: TRBJ1-2; v_gene: TRBV7-2; d_gene: -; CDR3nt: TGTGCCAGCAGCTTATGGCGGGGGGGAAACTATGGCTACACCTTC; CDR3aa: CASSLWRGGNYGYTF
abundance: -; j_gene: TRBJ1-1; v_gene: TRBV30; d_gene: -; CDR3nt: TGTGCCTGGAGTGCGGTCAAGAACACTGAAGCTTTCTTT; CDR3aa: CAWSAVKNTEAFF
abundance: once; j_gene: TRBJ1-6; v_gene: TRBV6-5; d_gene: -; CDR3nt: TGTGCCAGCAGGAGGGGGGGGAGATATAATTCACCCCTCCACTTT; CDR3aa: CASRRGGRYNSPLHF
abundance: -; j_gene: TRBJ2-5; v_gene: TRBV13; d_gene: -; CDR3nt: TGTGCCAGCAGCTTAGGAATCAGGCCGGCGGGACAAGAGACCCAGTACTTC; CDR3aa: CASSLGIRPAGQETQYF
abundance: medium-sized; j_gene: TRBJ2-1; v_gene: TRBV4-1; d_gene: TRBD2; CDR3nt: TGCGCCAGCAGCCCTACCCCCGGTTTCGTCGCGGGAGCTCTCGATGAGCAGTTCTTC; CDR3aa: CASSPTPGFVAGALDEQFF
abundance: -; j_gene: TRBJ2-3; v_gene: TRBV4-2; d_gene: TRBD2; CDR3nt: TGTGCCAGCAGCCAAGAAGTCCTGGATAGATTATTTAGCGGGGAGCGGGATACGCAGTATTTT; CDR3aa: CASSQEVLDRLFSGERDTQYF
abundance: -; j_gene: TRBJ2-1; v_gene: TRBV10-3; d_gene: -; CDR3nt: TGTGCTTGCCAGGACTACAATGAGCAGTTCTTC; CDR3aa: CACQDYNEQFF
abundance: -; j_gene: TRBJ2-1; v_gene: TRBV7-3; d_gene: TRBD2; CDR3nt: TGTGCCAGCAGCTATCTAGCGGGGGACTACAATGAGCAGTTCTTC; CDR3aa: CASSYLAGDYNEQFF
abundance: few; j_gene: TRBJ1-5; v_gene: TRBV10-3; d_gene: -; CDR3nt: TGTGCCACCAGGGATCGGGGTCCCACTCAGCCCCAGCATTTT; CDR3aa: CATRDRGPTQPQHF
abundance: -; j_gene: TRBJ2-5; v_gene: TRBV5-1; d_gene: TRBD2; CDR3nt: TGCGCCAGCAGCTTAAGCGGGAGAGGGGAGACCCAGTACTTC; CDR3aa: CASSLSGRGETQYF
abundance: -; j_gene: TRBJ2-7; v_gene: TRBV28; d_gene: -; CDR3nt: TGTGCCAGCAGTTTGAGGGCCGGCGAGCAGTACTTC; CDR3aa: CASSLRAGEQYF
abundance: -; j_gene: TRBJ2-3; v_gene: TRBV4-2; d_gene: TRBD2; CDR3nt: TGTGCCAGCAGCCAAGAAATTTCTTCAGGCGCTAGCGGGAGGGCCCGCACAGATACGCAGTATTTT; CDR3aa: CASSQEISSGASGRARTDTQYF
abundance: once; j_gene: TRBJ2-2; v_gene: TRBV15; d_gene: TRBD2; CDR3nt: TGTGCCACCAGCAGAGGAGCGCCAAGCGGGGTCCTGTCCGGGGAGCTGTTTTTT; CDR3aa: CATSRGAPSGVLSGELFF
abundance: -; j_gene: TRBJ2-1; v_gene: TRBV11-3; d_gene: TRBD2; CDR3nt: TGTGCCAGCAGCCACAAGATTAGCGGGAGCAATGAGCAGTTCTTC; CDR3aa: CASSHKISGSNEQFF
abundance: -; j_gene: TRBJ1-4; v_gene: TRBV4-1; d_gene: -; CDR3nt: TGCGCCAGCAGCCAAGCGCCAGGCAGTAATGAAAAACTGTTTTTT; CDR3aa: CASSQAPGSNEKLFF
abundance: few; j_gene: TRBJ1-1; v_gene: TRBV7-7; d_gene: -; CDR3nt: TGTGCTAGCAGTAAGGACGAGGGCACTGAAGCTTTCTTT; CDR3aa: CASSKDEGTEAFF
abundance: -; j_gene: TRBJ1-1; v_gene: TRBV29-1; d_gene: TRBD1; CDR3nt: TGCAGCGTTGAAGTCCGCCTCAGGGGGCGTAATGAAGCTTTCTTT; CDR3aa: CSVEVRLRGRNEAFF
abundance: -; j_gene: TRBJ2-5; v_gene: TRBV4-2; d_gene: -; CDR3nt: TGTGCCAGCAGCCAAGATCTTGACGGGCAAGAGACCCAGTACTTC; CDR3aa: CASSQDLDGQETQYF
abundance: -; j_gene: TRBJ2-7; v_gene: TRBV7-3; d_gene: TRBD1; CDR3nt: TGTGCCAGCAGCTCCCAACAGGGGACCGAGCAGTACTTC; CDR3aa: CASSSQQGTEQYF
abundance: -; j_gene: TRBJ2-7; v_gene: TRBV11-2; d_gene: TRBD2; CDR3nt: TGTGCCAGCAGCAAAGGACTAGCGGGTCCTAGCTCCTACGAGCAGTACTTC; CDR3aa: CASSKGLAGPSSYEQYF
abundance: once; j_gene: TRBJ1-1; v_gene: TRBV7-3; d_gene: TRBD1; CDR3nt: TGTGCCAGCAGCTTCGGGACAGGGGGGTCTGAAGCTTTCTTT; CDR3aa: CASSFGTGGSEAFF
abundance: -; j_gene: TRBJ1-2; v_gene: TRBV7-8; d_gene: TRBD1; CDR3nt: TGTGCCAGCAGCTTACTCGGGACGGGACAGGGATCCCCCTATGGCTACACCTTC; CDR3aa: CASSLLGTGQGSPYGYTF
abundance: -; j_gene: TRBJ1-1; v_gene: TRBV2; d_gene: TRBD1; CDR3nt: TGTGCCAGCAGCGAACGACAGGGCTCCGGTGAAGCTTTCTTT; CDR3aa: CASSERQGSGEAFF
abundance: -; j_gene: TRBJ2-6; v_gene: TRBV4-2; d_gene: -; CDR3nt: TGTGCCAGCAGCCAAGCAGGATCTGGGGCCAACGTCCTGACTTTC; CDR3aa: CASSQAGSGANVLTF